A selection of T cell receptor beta chains follows, all from one sample in a study of OX40 agonist ivuxolimab in advanced cancers. The repertoire was sequenced with immunoSEQ multiplex PCR; TCRdb's copy has only in-frame clones and lacks some. The sample carries some 17,000 clones, approximately 91% recorded once. The material sequenced was CD4+ or CD8+ T cells sorted from blood, taken in a trial of the OX40 agonist ivuxolimab. The source is an adult with an advanced solid tumor such as melanoma, head and neck, liver or kidney cancer. Each CDR3 is given with its conserved first and last residue. The order of the fields is D gene, clone size, J gene, V gene, CDR3 protein, CDR3 DNA. The D gene is left open where the match is weak. Clone size, where shown, is once, few, many, or a class for clones that have expanded.

>TRBD1|.|TRBJ1-1|TRBV5-1
CASSSTSGQLNTEAFF
TGCGCCAGCAGCTCAACCTCGGGACAGTTGAACACTGAAGCTTTCTTT
>.|.|TRBJ2-5|TRBV14
CASSQEPGGGETQYF
TGTGCCAGCAGCCAAGAGCCAGGGGGAGGGGAGACCCAGTACTTC
>.|.|TRBJ2-7|TRBV27
CASSHGFSYEQYF
TGTGCCAGCAGCCACGGGTTTTCCTACGAGCAGTACTTC
>.|.|TRBJ1-4|TRBV4-1
CASGPTNEKLFF
TGCGCCAGCGGACCGACTAATGAAAAACTGTTTTTT
>TRBD1|.|TRBJ1-1|TRBV19
CASSAYRGHTEAFF
TGTGCCAGTAGTGCTTACAGGGGGCATACTGAAGCTTTCTTT
>TRBD2|.|TRBJ2-1|TRBV27
CASSLTAGTRSYNEQFF
TGTGCCAGCAGTCTAACAGCCGGGACTAGGTCTTACAATGAGCAGTTCTTC
>.|.|TRBJ2-7|TRBV12-5
CASGLGFGTYEQYF
TGTGCTAGTGGTTTAGGATTCGGAACCTACGAGCAGTACTTC
>TRBD2|.|TRBJ2-2|TRBV11-2
CASSLGLAGAGGELFF
TGTGCCAGCAGCCTTGGACTAGCGGGAGCAGGCGGGGAGCTGTTTTTT
>TRBD2|.|TRBJ2-7|TRBV4-3
CASSQDWTSSSSYEQYF
TGCGCCAGCAGCCAAGATTGGACTAGCAGTTCCTCCTACGAGCAGTACTTC
>.|.|TRBJ2-2|TRBV29-1
CSVEFNTGELFF
TGCAGCGTTGAGTTTAACACCGGGGAGCTGTTTTTT
>TRBD2|medium-sized|TRBJ2-3|TRBV4-3
CASSQDLAAGAADTQYF
TGCGCCAGCAGCCAAGATCTTGCAGCGGGGGCCGCAGATACGCAGTATTTT
>.|.|TRBJ2-1|TRBV7-3
CASSFRDGYNEQFF
TGTGCCAGCAGCTTCCGGGACGGTTACAATGAGCAGTTCTTC
>.|.|TRBJ1-6|TRBV5-7
CASSSKNSPLHF
TGTGCCAGCAGCTCCAAGAATTCACCCCTCCACTTT
>.|.|TRBJ2-5|TRBV29-1
CSVGPPGHGLGTQYF
TGCAGCGTTGGCCCGCCGGGACACGGATTGGGGACCCAGTACTTC
>TRBD1|.|TRBJ1-1|TRBV4-3
CASSQGTGVTEAFF
TGCGCCAGCAGCCAAGGGACAGGCGTCACTGAAGCTTTCTTT
>.|.|TRBJ1-5|TRBV18
CASSPDPGQVLSDQPQHF
TGTGCCAGCTCACCCGATCCTGGACAAGTACTTAGTGATCAGCCCCAGCATTTT
>.|few|TRBJ1-5|TRBV21-1
CASPRDRGNQPQHF
TGTGCCAGTCCTAGGGACAGGGGGAATCAGCCCCAGCATTTT
>.|.|TRBJ1-5|TRBV4-3
CASSPGSLWGPNQPQHF
TGCGCCAGCAGCCCGGGCAGCCTTTGGGGCCCCAATCAGCCCCAGCATTTT